These 26 T cell receptor beta chains originate from one sample sequenced in a study of human T cells and chemical hapten exposure (dated by TCRdb to 2020 to 2023). The library was prepared using RACE. The sequencer listed for this sample is NextSeq 500. TCRdb reprocessed the public reads (quality trimming at Q25 with fastp, clone calling with MiXCR) and kept in-frame beta chains. All rows with the same CDR3 protein become a single entry with the most common DNA and genes. The sample table holds 65,000 to 95,000 distinct CDR3 sequences, of which about 8.6% were seen once. The top ten clones comprise around 1.7% of the sample. In light of the paper, this sample's time point label describes: healthy volunteer bleed at 6 weeks. Total RNA was extracted from unfractionated whole blood that had been collected in Tempus Blood RNA tubes. Input material: whole blood. The receptors originated from a female donor in good health. Some clones in this sample may be carry-over from other donors' samples.

This clonotype was counted between two and nine times. The genes are TRBV15 and TRBJ2-1; 7 nucleotides align to TRBD2. The V and J ends lost 0 bases and 14 bases, in that order; junction bases with no gene match: 7. This CDR3 has 13 residues. CDR1 LNHNV and CDR2 YYDKDF come from the germline V gene (reference sequence). The CDR3 protein is CATSRDSSGAEFF. The CDR3 region has the DNA TGTGCCACCAGCAGAGATTCCAGCGGGGCAGAGTTCTTC. The full variable domain, in which reference TRBV15 and TRBJ2-1 provide the parts outside the CDR3, is DAMVIQNPRYQVTQFGKPVTLSCSQTLNHNVMYWYQQKSSQAPKLLFHYYDKDFNNEADTPDNFQSRRPNTSFCFLDIRSPGLGDTAMYLCATSRDSSGAEFFGPGTRLTVL.

The genes are TRBV7-8 and TRBJ2-3, with 8 bases fitting TRBD2. J gave up 5 bases and V 2 bases, and 3 bases lay outside the gene matches. From germline, CDR1 is SGHVS and CDR2 FQNEAQ. CDR3 length: 14 amino acids. In nucleotides, the CDR3 is TGTGCCAGCAGCTTAAGTACTAGCGGAGATACGCAGTATTTT. Translated, it gives CASSLSTSGDTQYF.

This sequence joins TRBV2 and TRBJ1-4; tentative D call: TRBD1 (6 bases). CDR3 length: 14 residues. Germline values: CDR1 SNHLY, CDR2 FYNNEI. Trimming stripped 2 bases from V and 8 bases from J, with 12 bases between. The CDR3 is CASSEQGRGEKLFF. The CDR3 DNA sequence: TGTGCCAGCAGTGAACAGGGGAGGGGAGAAAAACTGTTTTTT.

This clonotype was recorded many times. The chain uses TRBV9 and TRBJ2-5; D not resolved. Germline CDR1 and CDR2: SGDLS and YYNGEE. The CDR3 contains 14 residues. V dropped 0 bases and J dropped 0 bases, with 6 bases sitting between them. The chain's CDR3 is CASSVGGYQETQYF. As DNA, the CDR3 is TGTGCCAGCAGCGTAGGCGGCTACCAAGAGACCCAGTACTTC.

The chain recombines TRBV2 with TRBJ1-2; D might be TRBD1 (5 bases). The CDR3 is 14 amino acids. The germline V gene has CDR1 SNHLY and CDR2 FYNNEI. V lost 2 bases to trimming and J lost 5 bases, with 12 bases between them. The CDR3: CASSEQGRGYGYTF. CDR3 nucleotides: TGTGCCAGCAGTGAACAGGGTCGCGGGTATGGCTACACCTTC.

In this sample, this clonotype turned up many times. This CDR3 reads CASSLQGGTEAFF. For the CDR3, the DNA is TGTGCCAGCAGTCTTCAGGGAGGGACTGAAGCTTTCTTT. The chain couples TRBV12-3 or TRBV12-4 to TRBJ1-1, with D possibly TRBD1 on 5 matching bases. The germline V and J ends were trimmed by 5 bases and 5 bases, with 12 bases remaining between them. This CDR3 has 13 residues.

This clonotype was counted at least ten times. The gene calls are TRBV6-5 and TRBJ2-3, with TRBD1 matching 7 bases. Germline loops: CDR1 MNHEY, CDR2 SVGAGI. The CDR3 totals 14 residues. The V segment lost 6 bases and the J segment 2 bases; nucleotides outside the gene matches: 5. CDR3 residues: CASRLRGLTDTQYF. Here the CDR3 DNA reads TGTGCCAGCAGGCTTAGGGGGCTCACAGATACGCAGTATTTT.

This clonotype was found a few times. The genes are TRBV2 and TRBJ1-5, with D tentatively TRBD1 (5 bases). The CDR3 has 13 residues. Germline V gene lookup returns CDR1 SNHLY and CDR2 FYNNEI. Trimming stripped 11 bases from V and 4 bases from J, with 15 bases between. The CDR3 here is CAPTTEGNQPQHF. The CDR3 nucleotides are TGTGCCCCCACTACCGAGGGGAATCAGCCCCAGCATTTT. Full variable domain (remainder filled in from reference TRBV2 and TRBJ1-5): EPEVTQTPSHQVTQMGQEVILRCVPISNHLYFYWYRQILGQKVEFLVSFYNNEISEKSEIFDDQFSVERPDGSNFTLKIRSTKLEDSAMYFCAPTTEGNQPQHFGDGTRLSIL.

In nucleotides, the CDR3 is TGTGCCAGCAGTGCCGAACAGAATCAGCCCCAGCATTTT. This sequence encodes CASSAEQNQPQHF. The genes are TRBV6-4 and TRBJ1-5; D gene unclear. Trimming took 4 bases from V and 4 from J, leaving 8 bases between them. CDR1 is MRHNA, CDR2 SNTAGT, per germline. The CDR3 sequence is 13 residues long.

This clonotype was counted only a few times. The rearrangement uses TRBV25-1 and TRBJ1-6; D gene ambiguous. Trimming cost V 3 bases and J 5 bases, with 20 bases left between them. CDR3 length equals 18 residues. Germline V gives CDR1 MGHDK, CDR2 SYGVNS. The chain's CDR3 is CASSDRGKTELHNSPLHF. In DNA, the CDR3 is TGTGCCAGCAGTGACAGAGGGAAGACGGAGCTGCATAATTCACCCCTCCACTTT.

In its sample, this clonotype was seen many times. The rearrangement joins TRBV4-2 to TRBJ2-7; D possibly corresponds to TRBD1 (6 bases). The CDR3 is 13 amino acids. The V and J ends lost 0 bases and 4 bases respectively, with 7 bases between them. Germline values: CDR1 LGHNA, CDR2 YNFKEQ. The CDR3: CASSQERGYEQYF. DNA for the CDR3: TGTGCCAGCAGCCAAGAAAGGGGGTACGAGCAGTACTTC.

This clonotype was counted a few times. The V and J genes are TRBV7-2 and TRBJ1-6; D is perhaps TRBD1 (5 bases). Per germline, CDR1 SGHTA and CDR2 FQGNSA. V was cut by 1 base and J by 7 bases, with 11 bases left in between. The CDR3 is 15 residues long. CDR3 residues: CASSLVGRVNSPLHF. In DNA, the CDR3 is TGTGCCAGCAGCTTAGTTGGCAGGGTAAATTCACCCCTCCACTTT.

This clonotype was seen a handful of times. The chain employs TRBV7-9 and TRBJ2-7; 10 nucleotides match TRBD1. CDR1 is SEHNR, CDR2 FQNEAQ, per germline (reference sequence). This CDR3 comprises 16 residues. Trimming took 4 bases from V and 6 from J; bases not matched to a gene: 12. CDR3 sequence (DNA): TGTGCCAGCAGCTCCCCGAGACAGGGGGCAAGGGGCGAGCAGTACTTC. This translates into CASSSPRQGARGEQYF. Full variable domain (rest looked up from reference TRBV7-9 and TRBJ2-7): DTGVSQNPRHKITKRGQNVTFRCDPISEHNRLYWYRQTLGQGPEFLTYFQNEAQLEKSRLLSDRFSAERPKGSFSTLEIQRTEQGDSAMYLCASSSPRQGARGEQYFGPGTRLTVT.

CDR3 DNA sequence: TGTGCCATCAGTGAGTCAGGGATCTCTGGAAACACCATATATTTT. Its translation: CAISESGISGNTIYF. This rearrangement joins TRBV10-3 to TRBJ1-3; D unclear. The CDR3 extends over 15 amino acids. CDR1 is ENHRY and CDR2 is SYGVKD in the germline V gene. V gave up 0 bases and J gave up 0 bases, with 6 bases separating them.

This clonotype was counted ten times or more. This rearrangement joins TRBV5-5 to TRBJ1-1; no definite D call. From germline, CDR1 is SGHKS and CDR2 YYEKEE (reference sequence). V shed 0 bases and J shed 5 bases, with 5 bases lying between them. The CDR3 consists of 12 residues. The CDR3 DNA follows: TGTGCCAGCAGCTTGGAGGGTACTGAAGCTTTCTTT. It encodes CASSLEGTEAFF.

This clonotype was detected ten times or more. The CDR3 nucleotides are TGTGCCAGCAGCCATCTTAGGGGGACAGGGGGCAACGAGCAGTACTTC. Amino acids: CASSHLRGTGGNEQYF. J is TRBJ2-7 and V is TRBV3-1; 12 nucleotides align to TRBD1. The CDR3 runs to 16 residues. Germline CDR1 and CDR2: LGHDT and YNNKEL (reference sequence). Germline trimming cut 3 bases from V and 5 bases from J; bases unmatched to any gene: 8.

V is TRBV12-3 or TRBV12-4 and J is TRBJ1-1, with D tentatively TRBD1 (5 bases). The CDR3 length is 14 residues. Trimming stripped 1 base from V and 8 bases from J, with 14 bases between. The CDR3 sequence: CASSLVGQAPEAFF. CDR3 in DNA: TGTGCCAGCAGTTTAGTGGGGCAGGCCCCAGAAGCTTTCTTT.

In its sample, this clonotype was seen many times. The J gene is TRBJ2-1, the V gene TRBV29-1; 9 bases map to TRBD1. Trimming cost V 3 bases and J 1 base; bases outside gene matches: 4. CDR1 SQVTM and CDR2 ANQGSEA come from the germline V gene. This CDR3 comprises 15 residues. The CDR3 DNA reads TGCAGCGTTGAGCGGGGACAGGGATCCTACAATGAGCAGTTCTTC. It codes for CSVERGQGSYNEQFF.

This clonotype was observed a handful of times. V gene TRBV19 combines with J gene TRBJ2-4; 7 bases agree with TRBD2. The CDR3 is 14 residues long. The V segment lost 3 bases and the J segment 8 bases; nucleotides outside the gene matches: 7. Germline V CDR1 and CDR2: LNHDA, SQIVND (reference sequence). The CDR3 here is CASSIDPGRDIQYF. The CDR3 region has the DNA TGTGCCAGTAGTATTGATCCAGGGAGGGACATTCAGTACTTC. Full variable domain (outside the CDR3, taken from reference TRBV19 and TRBJ2-4): DGGITQSPKYLFRKEGQNVTLSCEQNLNHDAMYWYRQDPGQGLRLIYYSQIVNDFQKGDIAEGYSVSREKKESFPLTVTSAQKNPTAFYLCASSIDPGRDIQYFGAGTRLSVL.

There are a few counts of this clonotype. The chain has TRBV2 and TRBJ2-1; no firm D call. The CDR3 loop spans 13 amino acids. Germline V lookup: CDR1 SNHLY, CDR2 FYNNEI. Trimming removed 6 bases from V and 8 bases from J, with 14 bases in between. The CDR3 DNA sequence: TGTGCCAGCAGCCCAGAGGTCTGGGATGAGCAGTTCTTC. Translated: CASSPEVWDEQFF.

This clonotype was counted many times. This sequence joins TRBV5-5 and TRBJ1-1; 7 bases agree with TRBD1. The CDR3 is made up of 15 amino acids. V was pared by 4 bases and J by 3 bases, with 9 bases of the junction left unmatched. Germline V gene lookup returns CDR1 SGHKS and CDR2 YYEKEE (reference sequence). The CDR3 DNA is TGTGCCAGCAGCCAAAGGACAGGCCGTGACACTGAAGCTTTCTTT. Amino acids: CASSQRTGRDTEAFF.

Many counts were recorded for this clonotype. The CDR3 DNA follows: TGTGCCAGCAGCTTAACGGGCTGGAGTGGAGATGAAAAACTGTTTTTT. Translated: CASSLTGWSGDEKLFF. The J gene is TRBJ1-4, the V gene TRBV7-2; D remains unclear. V lost 2 bases to trimming and J lost 6 bases, with 16 bases between them. Germline V gene lookup returns CDR1 SGHTA and CDR2 FQGNSA. CDR3 length: 16 residues.

This rearrangement joins TRBV6-1 to TRBJ1-3, with D possibly matching TRBD1 (6 bases). CDR1 is MNHNS and CDR2 is SASEGT in the germline V gene. This CDR3 spans 16 amino acids. Trimming cost V 2 bases and J 0 bases, with 11 bases left between them. The CDR3 nucleotides read TGTGCCAGCAGTGAAAAAGCGGGACACTCTGGAAACACCATATATTTT. Protein sequence: CASSEKAGHSGNTIYF.

This clonotype was detected ten times or more. The chain uses TRBV12-3 or TRBV12-4 and TRBJ1-1; D uncertain. The CDR3 is 12 amino acids. V was pared by 1 base and J by 6 bases, with 6 bases between. CDR3 region: CASSLGPAEAFF. In nucleotides, the CDR3 is TGTGCCAGCAGTTTAGGGCCCGCTGAAGCTTTCTTT.

This clonotype has a count of ten or more. The rearrangement links TRBV2 to TRBJ2-6, with TRBD1 identical over 11 bases. Germline values: CDR1 SNHLY, CDR2 FYNNEI. V lost 4 bases to trimming and J lost 3 bases; unmatched junction nucleotides: 5. CDR3 length: 17 residues. CDR3 amino acids: CASSGTGGAYGANVLTF. CDR3 sequence (DNA): TGTGCCAGCAGTGGGACAGGGGGCGCTTATGGGGCCAACGTCCTGACTTTC.

The rearrangement links TRBV6-1 to TRBJ1-5; no definite D call. V lost 4 bases, J lost 6 bases, and 16 bases lay in between. The CDR3 covers 15 residues. The V gene's germline CDR1 is MNHNS and CDR2 SASEGT. The CDR3 reads CASSAGPAVAQPQHF. The CDR3 nucleotides are TGTGCCAGCAGTGCCGGCCCCGCGGTAGCTCAGCCCCAGCATTTT.